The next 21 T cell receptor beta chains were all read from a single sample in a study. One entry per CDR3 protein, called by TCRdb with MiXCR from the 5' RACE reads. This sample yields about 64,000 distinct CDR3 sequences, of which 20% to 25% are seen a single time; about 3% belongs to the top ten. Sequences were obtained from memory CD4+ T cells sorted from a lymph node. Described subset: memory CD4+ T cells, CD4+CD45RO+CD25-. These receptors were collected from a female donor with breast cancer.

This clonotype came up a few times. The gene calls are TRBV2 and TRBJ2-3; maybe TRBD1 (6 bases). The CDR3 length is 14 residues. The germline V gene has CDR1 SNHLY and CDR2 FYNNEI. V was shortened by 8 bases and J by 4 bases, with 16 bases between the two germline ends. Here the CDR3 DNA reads TGTGCCAGCTTACAGGGTGTTTACGCAGATACGCAGTATTTT. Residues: CASLQGVYADTQYF.

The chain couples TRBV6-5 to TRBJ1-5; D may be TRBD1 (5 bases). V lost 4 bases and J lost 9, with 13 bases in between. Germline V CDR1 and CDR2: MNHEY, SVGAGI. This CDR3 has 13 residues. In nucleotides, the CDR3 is TGTGCCAGCAGTTCGGGGACGGGGTGGCCCCAGCATTTT. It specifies CASSSGTGWPQHF.

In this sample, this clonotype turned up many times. CDR3 sequence reads: CASSYEGGDEKLFF. As DNA, the CDR3 is TGTGCCAGCAGTTATGAGGGAGGAGATGAAAAACTGTTTTTT. The gene calls are TRBV6-5 and TRBJ1-4; D is ambiguous. Germline V lookup: CDR1 MNHEY, CDR2 SVGAGI. The CDR3 spans 14 residues. The V end was cut by 3 bases, the J end by 6 bases, with 11 bases between.

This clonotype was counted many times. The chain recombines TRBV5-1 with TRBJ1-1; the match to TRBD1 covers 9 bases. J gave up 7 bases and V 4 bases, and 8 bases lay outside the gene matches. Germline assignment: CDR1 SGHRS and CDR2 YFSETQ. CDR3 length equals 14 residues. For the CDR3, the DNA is TGCGCCAGCAGCCGCAGGACAGGGGTGAATGAAGCTTTCTTT. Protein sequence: CASSRRTGVNEAFF.

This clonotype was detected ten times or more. The CDR3 protein is CSARVVRGGLGDTQYF. As DNA, the CDR3 is TGCAGTGCTAGAGTGGTGAGAGGGGGCTTAGGCGATACGCAGTATTTT. V and J are TRBV20-1 and TRBJ2-3; the match to TRBD1 covers 7 bases. Germline CDR1 and CDR2: DFQATT and SNEGSKA (reference sequence). There are 16 residues in the CDR3. Trimming took 1 base from V and 6 from J; bases not matched to a gene: 13.

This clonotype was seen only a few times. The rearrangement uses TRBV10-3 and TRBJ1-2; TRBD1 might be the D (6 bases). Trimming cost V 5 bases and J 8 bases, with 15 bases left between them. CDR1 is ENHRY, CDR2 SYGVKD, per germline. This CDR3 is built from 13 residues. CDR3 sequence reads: CAISTGREQGYTF. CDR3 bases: TGTGCCATCAGTACAGGGAGGGAGCAAGGCTACACCTTC.

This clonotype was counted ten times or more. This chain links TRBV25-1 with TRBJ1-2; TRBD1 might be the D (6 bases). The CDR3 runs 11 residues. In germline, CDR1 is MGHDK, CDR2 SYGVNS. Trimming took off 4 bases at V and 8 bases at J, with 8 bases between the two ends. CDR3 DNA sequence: TGTGCCAGCAGTGGCGGACAGGGCTACACCTTC. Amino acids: CASSGGQGYTF.

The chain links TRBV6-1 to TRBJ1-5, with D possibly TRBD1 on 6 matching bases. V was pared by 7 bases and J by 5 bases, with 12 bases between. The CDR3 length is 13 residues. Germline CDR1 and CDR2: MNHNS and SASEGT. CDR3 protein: CASTRTAYQPQHF. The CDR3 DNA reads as TGTGCCAGCACCCGGACAGCGTATCAGCCCCAGCATTTT.

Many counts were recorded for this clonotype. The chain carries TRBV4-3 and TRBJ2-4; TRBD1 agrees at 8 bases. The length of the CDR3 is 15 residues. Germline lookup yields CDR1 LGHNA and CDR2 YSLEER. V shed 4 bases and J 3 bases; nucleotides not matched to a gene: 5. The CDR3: CASSPMTGDKNIQYF. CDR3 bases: TGCGCCAGCAGCCCGATGACAGGGGACAAAAACATTCAGTACTTC.

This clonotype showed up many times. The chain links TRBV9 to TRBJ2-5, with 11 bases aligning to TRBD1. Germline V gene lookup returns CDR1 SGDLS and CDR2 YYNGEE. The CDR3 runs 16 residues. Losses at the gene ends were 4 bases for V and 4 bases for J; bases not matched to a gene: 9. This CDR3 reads CASSTTPGQGGETQYF. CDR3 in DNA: TGTGCCAGCAGCACCACCCCGGGACAGGGGGGAGAGACCCAGTACTTC. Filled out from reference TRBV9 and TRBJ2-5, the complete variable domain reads DSGVTQTPKHLITATGQRVTLRCSPRSGDLSVYWYQQSLDQGLQFLIQYYNGEERAKGNILERFSAQQFPDLHSELNLSSLELGDSALYFCASSTTPGQGGETQYFGPGTRLLVL.

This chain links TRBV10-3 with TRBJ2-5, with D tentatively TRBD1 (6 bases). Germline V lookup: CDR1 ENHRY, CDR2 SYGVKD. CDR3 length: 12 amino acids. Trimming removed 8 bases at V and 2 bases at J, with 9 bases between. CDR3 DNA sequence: TGTGCCATCCGGGACACTCAAGAGACCCAGTACTTC. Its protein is CAIRDTQETQYF.

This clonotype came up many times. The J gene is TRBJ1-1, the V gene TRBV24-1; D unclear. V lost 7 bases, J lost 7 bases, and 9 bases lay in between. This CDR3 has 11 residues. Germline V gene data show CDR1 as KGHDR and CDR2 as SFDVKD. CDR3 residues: CATSTDGEAFF. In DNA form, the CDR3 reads TGTGCCACCAGCACTGACGGTGAAGCTTTCTTT.

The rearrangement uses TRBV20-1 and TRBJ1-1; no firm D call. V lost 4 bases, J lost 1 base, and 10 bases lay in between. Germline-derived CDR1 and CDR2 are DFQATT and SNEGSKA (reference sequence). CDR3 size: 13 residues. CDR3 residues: CSATPTSNTEAFF. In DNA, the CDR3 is TGCAGTGCTACCCCCACCTCGAACACTGAAGCTTTCTTT.

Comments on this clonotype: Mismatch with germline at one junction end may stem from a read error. The CDR3 here is CASSEKSGNTGELFF. In DNA form, the CDR3 reads TGCGCCAGCAGCGAGAAATCAGGGAACACCGGGGAACTGTTTTTT. V gene TRBV5-1 combines with J gene TRBJ2-2; D possibly matches TRBD1 or TRBD2 (5 bases each). The length of the CDR3 is 15 residues. Germline values: CDR1 SGHRS, CDR2 YFSETQ.

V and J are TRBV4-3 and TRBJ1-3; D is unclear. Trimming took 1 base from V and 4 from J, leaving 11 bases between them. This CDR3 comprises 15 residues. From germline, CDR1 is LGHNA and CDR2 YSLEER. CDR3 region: CASSQVRGGGNTIYF. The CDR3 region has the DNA TGCGCCAGCAGCCAAGTACGCGGAGGGGGAAACACCATATATTTT.

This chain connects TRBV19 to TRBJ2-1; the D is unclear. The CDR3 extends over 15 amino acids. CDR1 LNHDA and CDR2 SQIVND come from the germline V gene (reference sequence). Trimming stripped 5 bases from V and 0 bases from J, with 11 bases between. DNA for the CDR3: TGTGCCAGTAGTCCCCGAGCCGGCTCCTACAATGAGCAGTTCTTC. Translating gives CASSPRAGSYNEQFF.

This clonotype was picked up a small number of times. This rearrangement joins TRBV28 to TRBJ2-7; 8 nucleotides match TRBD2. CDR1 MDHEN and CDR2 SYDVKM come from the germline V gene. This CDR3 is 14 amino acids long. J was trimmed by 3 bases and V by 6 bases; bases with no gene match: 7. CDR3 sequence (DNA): TGTGCCAGCAGACGTACTAGCGGATTCTACGAGCAGTACTTC. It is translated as CASRRTSGFYEQYF.

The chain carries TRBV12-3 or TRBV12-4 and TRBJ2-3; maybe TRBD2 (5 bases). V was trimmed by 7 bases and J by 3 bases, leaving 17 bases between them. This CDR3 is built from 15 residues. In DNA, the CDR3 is TGTGCCAGCACCCTAGACCGGACTGGGACAGATACGCAGTATTTT. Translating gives CASTLDRTGTDTQYF.

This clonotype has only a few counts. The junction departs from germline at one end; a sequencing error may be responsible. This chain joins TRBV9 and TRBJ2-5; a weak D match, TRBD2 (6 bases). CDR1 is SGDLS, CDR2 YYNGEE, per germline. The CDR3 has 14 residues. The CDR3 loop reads CDSSVGGGEETQYF. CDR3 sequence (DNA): TGTGACAGCAGCGTTGGGGGAGGTGAGGAGACCCAGTACTTC.

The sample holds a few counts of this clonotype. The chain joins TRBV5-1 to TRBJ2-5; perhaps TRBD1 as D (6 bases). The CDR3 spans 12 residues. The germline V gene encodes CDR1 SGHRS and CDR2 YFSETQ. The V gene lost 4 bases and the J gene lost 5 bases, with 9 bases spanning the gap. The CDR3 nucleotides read TGCGCCAGCAGCACGACAGGCGAGACCCAGTACTTC. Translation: CASSTTGETQYF.

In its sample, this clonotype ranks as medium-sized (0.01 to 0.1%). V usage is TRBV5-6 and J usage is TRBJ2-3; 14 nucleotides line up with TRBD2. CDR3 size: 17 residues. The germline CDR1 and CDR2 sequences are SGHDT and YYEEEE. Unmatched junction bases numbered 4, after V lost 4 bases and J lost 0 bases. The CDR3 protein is CASSPGTSGSSTDTQYF. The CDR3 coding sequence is TGTGCCAGCAGCCCCGGGACTAGCGGGAGCAGCACAGATACGCAGTATTTT.